This T cell receptor beta chain was observed in a study of T cells in Graves' hyperthyroidism and ophthalmopathy. From RNA transcripts, TCR beta CDR3 regions were amplified. The HTBI primer set drove a first-round RT-PCR of the TCR CDR3. TCRdb analysed the multiplex PCR reads with MiXCR anew, one entry per CDR3 protein. The sample contains more than 550,000 distinct CDR3 sequences, roughly 46% of which appear only once. The CDR3 runs to 15 residues. Unmatched junction bases numbered 9, after V lost 7 bases and J lost 7 bases. Germline CDR1 SEHNR, CDR2 FQNEAQ (reference sequence). Reasons for excluding patients were uncontrolled infection, other autoimmune disease, pregnancy or lactation.

The sequencing sample was made of peripheral blood or thyroid tissue (not recorded which). The TCR comes from an adult man with Graves' disease, either hyperthyroidism or ophthalmopathy (not recorded which). V is TRBV7-9 and J is TRBJ1-4; TRBD1 matches 10 bases. CDR3 sequence (DNA): TGTGCCAGCACCTTGGGGGGACAGGGGACTGAAAAACTGTTTTTT. Amino acid sequence: CASTLGGQGTEKLFF.